This T cell receptor beta chain was sequenced for a study of blood T cell repertoires in COVID-19. Looking at the study overall: Spain, Italy and the United States supplied samples that represented acute and convalescent COVID-19.

In the original analysis: From reference gene primer amplification, estimates of nucleated cell counts were derived. Sequencing was performed with immunoSEQ multiplex PCR; in TCRdb, only in-frame clones are kept and a portion is missing. V, J and clone size are taken as reported in that table, and D and trimming were inferred from the DNA itself. This repertoire shows 150,000 or so clones, 88% found once; its top ten account for roughly 25%. The CDR3 covers 16 residues. The V end was cut by 6 bases, the J end by 1 base, with 13 bases between. Germline values: CDR1 LNHDA, CDR2 SQIVND (reference sequence).

The source is a man aged 60-69 years with acute or convalescent COVID-19. The chain couples TRBV19 to TRBJ2-6; no clear D gene. The sequenced sample was peripheral blood. CDR3 region: CASRLQPLSGANVLTF. The CDR3 DNA reads as TGTGCCAGTAGATTACAGCCACTTTCTGGGGCCAACGTCCTGACTTTC.